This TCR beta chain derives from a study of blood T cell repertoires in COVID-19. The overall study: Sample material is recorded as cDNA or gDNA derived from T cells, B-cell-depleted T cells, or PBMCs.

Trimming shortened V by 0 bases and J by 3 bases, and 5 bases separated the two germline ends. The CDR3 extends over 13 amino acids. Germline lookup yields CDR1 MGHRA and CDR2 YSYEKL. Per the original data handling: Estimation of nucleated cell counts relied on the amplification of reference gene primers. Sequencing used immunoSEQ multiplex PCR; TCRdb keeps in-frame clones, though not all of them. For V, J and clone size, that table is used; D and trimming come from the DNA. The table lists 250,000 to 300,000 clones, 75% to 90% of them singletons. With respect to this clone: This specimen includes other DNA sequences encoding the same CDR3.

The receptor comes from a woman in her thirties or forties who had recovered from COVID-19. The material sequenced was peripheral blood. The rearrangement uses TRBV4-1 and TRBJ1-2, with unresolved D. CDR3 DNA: TGCGCCAGCAGCCAAGATTCTGACTATGGCTACACCTTC. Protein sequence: CASSQDSDYGYTF.